The clone carrying this T cell receptor (beta chain) was detected a few times. What it recognizes is unknown. A junction end diverges from the germline sequence, so it may reflect a read error. The source material, RNA transcripts, was used to amplify TCR beta CDR3 regions. RT-PCR in the first round (using the HTBI primer set) targeted the TCR CDR3. TCRdb reprocessed the multiplex PCR reads with MiXCR, giving one entry per CDR3 protein. The sample has some 92,000 distinct CDR3 sequences; 35% to 50% are singletons. The data originate from a study of T cells in Graves' hyperthyroidism and ophthalmopathy. Findings and limits, study-wide: Through a model of 13 V-J features, ophthalmopathy was separated from stable hyperthyroidism.

Germline CDR1 is WSHSY and CDR2 is SAAADI. CDR3 length: 11 residues. This chain joins TRBV10-2 and TRBJ1-4, with 7 bases aligning to TRBD1. This sequence was found in a woman younger than 45 with Graves' hyperthyroidism. The sequencing input was peripheral blood or thyroid tissue (not recorded which). The CDR3 DNA reads as TGCGCCAGCAGTGGGACAGGCCTTGGTGCTTTT. This sequence encodes CASSGTGLGAF.